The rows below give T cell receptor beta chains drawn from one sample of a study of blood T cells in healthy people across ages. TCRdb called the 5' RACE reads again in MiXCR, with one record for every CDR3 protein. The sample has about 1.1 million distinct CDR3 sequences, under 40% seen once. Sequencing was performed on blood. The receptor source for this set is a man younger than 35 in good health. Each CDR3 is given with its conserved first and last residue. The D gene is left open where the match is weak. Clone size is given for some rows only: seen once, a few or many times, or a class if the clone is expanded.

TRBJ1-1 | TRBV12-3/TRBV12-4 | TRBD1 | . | CAIAGGQLNTEAFF | TGTGCCATCGCGGGGGGACAGCTGAACACTGAAGCTTTCTTT
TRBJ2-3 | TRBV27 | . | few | CASRASGTSYPQYF | TGTGCCAGCAGAGCATCCGGGACATCATATCCGCAGTATTTT
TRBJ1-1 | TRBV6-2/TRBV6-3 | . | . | CASRSTDRNTEAFF | TGTGCCAGCAGATCTACGGACAGAAACACTGAAGCTTTCTTT
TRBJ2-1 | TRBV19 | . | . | CASSPQGGSGEQFF | TGTGCCAGTAGTCCTCAAGGAGGGAGCGGTGAGCAGTTCTTC
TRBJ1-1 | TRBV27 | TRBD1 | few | CASRRKGTGHYTEAFF | TGTGCCAGCAGGCGCAAAGGGACAGGGCATTACACTGAAGCTTTCTTT
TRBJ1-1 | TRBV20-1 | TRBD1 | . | CSAYPNRLQGAPAGTEAFF | TGCAGTGCTTACCCTAATCGGCTCCAGGGGGCGCCTGCGGGTACTGAAGCTTTCTTT
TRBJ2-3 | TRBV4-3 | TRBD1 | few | CASSPRTGGRDTQYF | TGCGCCAGCAGCCCAAGGACAGGGGGAAGAGATACGCAGTATTTT
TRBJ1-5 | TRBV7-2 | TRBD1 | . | CASSLGGGVFQPQHF | TGTGCCAGCAGCTTAGGAGGGGGCGTTTTTCAGCCCCAGCATTTT
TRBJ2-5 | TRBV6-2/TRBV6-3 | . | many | CASSYISQQETQYF | TGTGCCAGCAGTTACATTAGTCAGCAAGAGACCCAGTACTTC
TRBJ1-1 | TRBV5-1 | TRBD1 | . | CASSSRDSSEAFF | TGCGCCAGCAGCTCAAGGGACAGTTCTGAAGCTTTCTTT
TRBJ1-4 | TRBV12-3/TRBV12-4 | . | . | CASSQDSYGEKLFF | TGTGCCAGCAGCCAGGACAGCTATGGCGAAAAACTGTTTTTT
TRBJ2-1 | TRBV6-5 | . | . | CASIQGNEQFF | TGTGCCAGCATCCAGGGTAATGAGCAGTTCTTC
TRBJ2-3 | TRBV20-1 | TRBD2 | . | CSARDSSGDTDTQYF | TGCAGTGCTAGAGATTCGAGCGGGGACACAGATACGCAGTATTTT
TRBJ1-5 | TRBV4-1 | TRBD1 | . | CASSQLGQGEISNQPQHF | TGCGCCAGCAGCCAATTGGGACAGGGGGAAATAAGCAATCAGCCCCAGCATTTT
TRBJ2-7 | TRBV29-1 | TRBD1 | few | CSVRTGTVREQYF | TGCAGCGTACGGACAGGGACCGTTCGCGAGCAGTACTTC
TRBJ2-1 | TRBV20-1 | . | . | CSASGTSNNEQFF | TGCAGTGCTAGTGGGACTTCCAACAATGAGCAGTTCTTC
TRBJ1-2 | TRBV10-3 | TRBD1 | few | CAISKPGQGYPTNYGYTF | TGTGCCATCAGTAAGCCGGGACAGGGGTATCCAACTAACTATGGCTACACCTTC
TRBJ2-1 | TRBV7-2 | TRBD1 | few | CASTKRETGEFF | TGTGCCAGCACCAAAAGGGAGACAGGGGAGTTCTTC
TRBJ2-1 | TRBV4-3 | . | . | CASSQELTGYNEQFF | TGCGCCAGCAGCCAAGAATTAACGGGTTACAATGAGCAGTTCTTC
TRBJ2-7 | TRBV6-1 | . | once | CASNQGRVFDEQYF | TGTGCCAGCAACCAGGGCAGGGTATTTGACGAGCAGTACTTC
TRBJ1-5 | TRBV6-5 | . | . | CASSYSRSSNQPQHF | TGTGCCAGCAGTTACTCGCGGAGTAGCAATCAGCCCCAGCATTTT
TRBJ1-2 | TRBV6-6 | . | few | CASSYGRNLNYGYTF | TGTGCCAGCAGTTACGGTCGAAACCTTAACTATGGCTACACCTTC
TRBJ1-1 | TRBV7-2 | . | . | CASSLDPAGSVDTEAFF | TGTGCCAGCAGCTTAGACCCCGCAGGGTCCGTGGACACTGAAGCTTTCTTT
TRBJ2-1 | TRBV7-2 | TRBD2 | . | CASNLGSGGYNEQFF | TGTGCCAGCAACTTGGGTAGCGGGGGGTACAATGAGCAGTTCTTC
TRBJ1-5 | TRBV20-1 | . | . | CSATGRNNQPQHF | TGCAGTGCGACCGGACGGAACAATCAGCCCCAGCATTTT
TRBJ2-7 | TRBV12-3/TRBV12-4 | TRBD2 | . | CASRPGTFRTSSYNEQYF | TGTGCCAGCAGGCCCGGGACTTTCAGGACTAGCTCCTACAATGAGCAGTACTTC